This record looks at one T cell receptor (beta chain) sequence and its context. Its antigen remains unidentified. The CDR3 runs to 15 residues. Losses at the gene ends were 1 base for V and 2 bases for J; bases not matched to a gene: 5. CDR1 LNHNV and CDR2 YYDKDF come from the germline V gene (reference sequence). The sample's time point: newly diagnosed GD, antithyroid drugs for less than 3 months. After RNA was extracted from PBMCs, the TCR library was made from it. This specimen comes from a study of regulatory T cells in long-lasting Graves disease. In the study overall: Duration of antithyroid drug therapy among newly diagnosed Graves' patients was under 3 months.

HTBI primers from iRepertoire and Arm-PCR of CDR3 regions yielded the TCR beta libraries. MiXCR, applied by TCRdb to the multiplex PCR reads, yields one record per CDR3 protein. In the table there are a few hundred thousand distinct CDR3 sequences, 16% of which are singletons. The study's findings and limits: It was peripheral blood alone, not thyroid tissue, that was studied.

These data are also associated with another study on T cells in Graves' hyperthyroidism and ophthalmopathy. As reported in that work: Patients were excluded for uncontrolled infection, other autoimmune disease, pregnancy or lactation. A set of HTBI primers served as the primers for a first-round RT-PCR of the TCR CDR3.

This TCR came from a woman younger than 30 with Graves disease. Sequenced here: peripheral blood mononuclear cells (PBMCs), sampled at new diagnosis, from a patient treated with antithyroid drugs. The genes are TRBV15 and TRBJ2-7, with TRBD2 matching 7 bases. DNA for the CDR3: TGTGCCACCAGCAGAGTGGGGACTATGGCCTACGAGCAGTACTTC. This translates into CATSRVGTMAYEQYF.